This T cell receptor beta chain was documented in a study of control samples from healthy donors and cancer patients. Profiling relied on immunoSEQ multiplex PCR, and the TCRdb table lists in-frame clones only, not all of them. The sample comprises approximately 170,000 clones, about 90% of which are singletons, and more than 1.3% rests with the top ten. In germline, CDR1 is MNHNS, CDR2 SASEGT. The CDR3 has 16 amino acids. Trimming took off 2 bases at V and 0 bases at J, with 11 bases between the two ends. The rearrangement joins TRBV6-1 to TRBJ1-3, with D perhaps TRBD1 (6 bases). The material sequenced was blood. This receptor was obtained from a woman in her forties or fifties in good health. CDR3 residues: CASSELGGLSGNTIYF. The CDR3 nucleotides are TGTGCCAGCAGTGAATTGGGGGGGCTCTCTGGAAACACCATATATTTT.